This entry lists 11 T cell receptor beta chains sequenced from one sample in a study of T cells expressing NK-cell markers. TCRdb reanalyzed the 5' RACE reads and collapses them to one entry per CDR3 protein, without DNA. Its listing shows hundreds of thousands of distinct CDR3 sequences. Sequencing was performed on blood T cells: a sorted CD56 or NKG2C T cell subset, CD4+ or CD8+ T cells, or bulk PBMC T cells (not recorded which). All receptors come from a man younger than 35 in good health.

The chain uses TRBV7-9 and TRBJ2-7; TCRdb's D gene call, TRBD2, goes unchecked for lack of DNA. CDR1 and CDR2 (germline): SEHNR, FQNEAQ (reference sequence). The CDR3 sequence is 14 residues long. The chain's CDR3 is CASSTTDGNYEQYF.

The J gene is TRBJ2-5, the V gene TRBV7-8. The CDR3 loop spans 14 amino acids. The germline V gene has CDR1 SGHVS and CDR2 FQNEAQ. The CDR3 sequence is CASSLVAHRETQYF. Full variable domain (outside the CDR3, taken from reference TRBV7-8 and TRBJ2-5): GAGVSQSPRYKVAKRGQDVALRCDPISGHVSLFWYQQALGQGPEFLTYFQNEAQLDKSGLPSDRFFAERPEGSVSTLKIQRTQQEDSAVYLCASSLVAHRETQYFGPGTRLLVL.

The gene calls are TRBV27 and TRBJ2-1; the TCRdb D gene call, TRBD1, has no DNA to confirm it. This CDR3 spans 15 amino acids. The V gene's germline CDR1 is MNHEY and CDR2 SMNVEV (reference sequence). The CDR3: CASSLRTGTYNEQFF.

The V gene is TRBV5-1, the J gene TRBJ1-2. The CDR3 loop spans 12 amino acids. The germline V gene encodes CDR1 SGHRS and CDR2 YFSETQ. CDR3 protein: CASVLAVRGYTF.

The V and J genes are TRBV29-1 and TRBJ2-1; without DNA, the TCRdb call of TRBD1 cannot be checked. Germline loops: CDR1 SQVTM, CDR2 ANQGSEA. This CDR3 is 16 amino acids long. The CDR3 reads CSVIDVGTGYYNEQFF.

The V gene is TRBV12-3 or TRBV12-4, the J gene TRBJ2-5; absent DNA, TCRdb's TRBD1 call cannot be checked. The CDR3 is 15 amino acids. CDR3: CASSLGQGVPETQYF.

CDR3 sequence: CASSLIRNQPQHF. The gene calls are TRBV12-3 or TRBV12-4 and TRBJ1-5. CDR3 length equals 13 residues.

The rearrangement links TRBV28 to TRBJ2-5; TCRdb's assignment of TRBD1 cannot be checked, as there is no DNA. Germline values: CDR1 MDHEN, CDR2 SYDVKM. The CDR3 sequence is 15 residues long. The CDR3 region is CASNPPGQSAETQYF.

The J gene is TRBJ2-7, the V gene TRBV3-1; as DNA is missing, the TRBD1 call by TCRdb cannot be tested. This CDR3 region has 14 residues. Germline V gene lookup returns CDR1 LGHDT and CDR2 YNNKEL (reference sequence). The CDR3 loop is CASSPSGAKYEQYF.

This chain's CDR3 is CASSDKSNTEAFF. V and J are TRBV6-4 and TRBJ1-1. The CDR3 is 13 residues long. In germline, CDR1 is MRHNA, CDR2 SNTAGT.

The V and J genes are TRBV7-9 and TRBJ2-1; TCRdb's D call, TRBD2, is unchecked because there is no DNA. The CDR3 has 14 amino acids. Germline values: CDR1 SEHNR, CDR2 FQNEAQ (reference sequence). CDR3 loop: CASSFLAGGWEQFF.